The sequence of this T cell receptor beta chain was determined in a study of T cell responses to AZD1222 COVID-19 vaccine. General study findings and limits: At 160-218 and 743-854, vaccine-associated CD4 TCRs were dominant, and they spanned spike. White British people made up most donors, females outnumbered males, and clonal diversity was possibly underestimated.

Points on this clone: The antigen is not known.

Here immunoSEQ multiplex PCR was the method, and the copy in TCRdb shows in-frame clones only, minus some. The table shows 150,000 to 250,000 clones, with 90% to 95% occurring only once. The V gene's germline CDR1 is SGHRS and CDR2 YFSETQ. This CDR3 contains 12 residues. The V segment lost 4 bases and the J segment 7 bases; nucleotides outside the gene matches: 3. V and J are TRBV5-1 and TRBJ2-7, with 9 bases identical to TRBD1. This specimen consisted of peripheral blood, obtained 28 days after the second AZD1222 dose. The TCR originated in an adult who received the AZD1222 COVID-19 vaccine. For the CDR3, the DNA is TGCGCCAGCAGCGGGACAGGGAGTGAGCAGTACTTC. Its translation: CASSGTGSEQYF.